Each of the 24 T cell receptor beta chains below was sequenced from the same sample in a study of T cells in Graves' hyperthyroidism and ophthalmopathy. Amplified TCR beta CDR3 regions came from RNA transcripts. A first-round RT-PCR of the TCR CDR3 used the HTBI primer set. TCRdb itself ran the multiplex PCR reads through MiXCR, one entry per CDR3 protein. The sample shows 150,000 or so distinct CDR3 sequences, around 20% of them seen only once. Material for sequencing was blood. These receptors were taken from a woman in her forties or fifties with Graves' hyperthyroidism that later progressed to Graves' ophthalmopathy.

The gene calls are TRBV20-1 and TRBJ1-5; D uncertain. Trimming pared 0 bases from V and 5 bases from J, leaving 8 bases between. This CDR3 is 13 amino acids long. Germline V lookup: CDR1 DFQATT, CDR2 SNEGSKA (reference sequence). The CDR3 region is CSARDRQYQPQHF. The CDR3, as DNA: TGCAGTGCTAGAGATCGGCAGTATCAGCCCCAGCATTTT.

The chain couples TRBV25-1 to TRBJ2-5, with D possibly matching TRBD1 (5 bases). The CDR3 is made up of 15 amino acids. V was shortened by 3 bases and J by 0 bases, with 11 bases between the two germline ends. The germline gives CDR1 MGHDK, CDR2 SYGVNS. CDR3 sequence: CASSDKDRHQETQYF. The CDR3 region has the DNA TGTGCCAGCAGTGATAAAGACAGACACCAAGAGACCCAGTACTTC.

This clonotype was observed many times. This chain uses TRBV20-1 with TRBJ2-3; 11 bases are shared with TRBD2. The CDR3 sequence is 12 residues long. The J segment lost 10 bases and the V segment lost 5 bases, leaving 5 bases of the junction unmatched. CDR1 DFQATT and CDR2 SNEGSKA come from the germline V gene (reference sequence). CDR3 sequence reads: CSARIAGGPQYF. Here the CDR3 DNA reads TGCAGTGCTCGTATAGCGGGAGGGCCGCAGTATTTT.

The chain recombines TRBV30 with TRBJ2-7; 7 bases agree with TRBD1. This CDR3 is built from 17 residues. Germline V gives CDR1 GTSNPN, CDR2 SVGIG (reference sequence). Germline trimming cut 7 bases from V and 0 bases from J; bases unmatched to any gene: 18. DNA for the CDR3: TGTGCCTTCGAGACAGGGATGCCGACTCCCAGCTCCTACGAGCAGTACTTC. Translation gives CAFETGMPTPSSYEQYF.

The chain carries TRBV7-3 and TRBJ2-1; 7 bases align to TRBD2. The CDR3 covers 16 residues. Germline V gene lookup returns CDR1 SGHTA and CDR2 FQGTGA. Trimming removed 2 bases from V and 2 bases from J; junction bases left unmatched: 6. The CDR3 sequence: CASSLGSGTTYNEQFF. The DNA of the CDR3 is TGTGCCAGCAGCTTAGGGAGCGGGACCACCTACAATGAGCAGTTCTTC.

This clonotype was observed a handful of times. Since a much larger clone is just one base distant, this may be a read error. The chain employs TRBV5-1 and TRBJ2-3; D is possibly TRBD2 (6 bases). Trimming pared 7 bases from V and 0 bases from J, leaving 18 bases between. CDR1 and CDR2 from the germline V gene are SGHRS and YFSETQ. The CDR3 is 16 amino acids. Here the CDR3 DNA reads TGCGCCAGCGGCCTCAGGGTGGGGACTAGCACAGATACGCAGTATTTT. It yields the protein CASGLRVGTSTDTQYF.

CDR3 DNA: TGCAGTGCTAGAGATCGTAGCTCCGAGCAGTACTTC. Translated: CSARDRSSEQYF. The V and J genes are TRBV20-1 and TRBJ2-7; D is unclear. The CDR3 has 12 amino acids. The germline V gene encodes CDR1 DFQATT and CDR2 SNEGSKA (reference sequence). V was cut by 0 bases and J by 6 bases, with 9 bases left in between.

A few counts support this clonotype. The rearrangement links TRBV19 to TRBJ1-5, with D maybe TRBD1 (6 bases). Germline assignment: CDR1 LNHDA and CDR2 SQIVND (reference sequence). The germline V and J ends were trimmed by 3 bases and 5 bases, with 11 bases remaining between them. The CDR3 covers 14 residues. The chain's CDR3 is CASSIMAGDQPQHF. CDR3 DNA sequence: TGTGCCAGTAGTATCATGGCAGGGGATCAGCCCCAGCATTTT.

The V and J genes are TRBV11-2 and TRBJ2-6; D remains ambiguous. Trimming took 6 bases from V and 0 from J, leaving 9 bases between them. CDR1 and CDR2 from the germline V gene are SGHAT and FQNNGV. This CDR3 comprises 15 residues. CDR3 amino acids: CASSFMDSGANVLTF. Here the CDR3 DNA reads TGTGCCAGCAGTTTTATGGACTCTGGGGCCAACGTCCTGACTTTC.

This clonotype was observed many times. The chain links TRBV6-5 to TRBJ1-2, with D tentatively TRBD1 (6 bases). This CDR3 is built from 14 residues. Germline lookup yields CDR1 MNHEY and CDR2 SVGAGI. Trimming took 0 bases from V and 4 from J, leaving 9 bases between them. For the CDR3, the DNA is TGTGCCAGCAGTTACTCACAGGGCTTCTATGGCTACACCTTC. It specifies CASSYSQGFYGYTF.

The J gene is TRBJ2-1, the V gene TRBV7-8; 9 nucleotides align to TRBD1. Germline CDR1 SGHVS, CDR2 FQNEAQ. This CDR3 contains 15 residues. V was pared by 4 bases and J by 6 bases, with 7 bases of the junction left unmatched. CDR3 DNA sequence: TGTGCCAGCAGCTCCCGACAGGGGGGAGGCAATGAGCAGTTCTTC. Translating gives CASSSRQGGGNEQFF.

This chain joins TRBV15 and TRBJ2-3, with D maybe TRBD1 (6 bases). V was shortened by 0 bases and J by 2 bases, with 30 bases between the two germline ends. There are 22 residues in the CDR3. Germline V gene data show CDR1 as LNHNV and CDR2 as YYDKDF (reference sequence). The CDR3 DNA is TGTGCCACCAGCAGAGATAGACTGAGGGTGGTGGCAGGGATGGGACACACAGATACGCAGTATTTT. This encodes CATSRDRLRVVAGMGHTDTQYF.

The chain employs TRBV30 and TRBJ1-4; D possibly corresponds to TRBD1 (6 bases). CDR1 is GTSNPN, CDR2 SVGIG, per germline (reference sequence). The CDR3 sequence is 13 residues long. V shed 7 bases and J shed 7 bases, with 16 bases lying between them. The CDR3 loop is CAFKQGGGEKLFF. The CDR3 DNA sequence: TGTGCCTTCAAACAGGGAGGTGGTGAAAAACTGTTTTTT.

This clonotype was detected ten times or more. The J gene is TRBJ2-5, the V gene TRBV5-1; a weak D match, TRBD2 (6 bases). Germline CDR1 is SGHRS and CDR2 is YFSETQ. The CDR3 has 16 residues. V gave up 4 bases and J gave up 7 bases, with 23 bases separating them. CDR3 in DNA: TGCGCCAGCAGCCTTGGTCGCTCCGGGAGCGCGGGGACCCAGTACTTC. The encoded protein is CASSLGRSGSAGTQYF.

This clonotype has ten or more counts. The chain carries TRBV9 and TRBJ1-3, with unresolved D. CDR1 is SGDLS, CDR2 YYNGEE, per germline. The V end was cut by 0 bases, the J end by 2 bases, with 6 bases between. The CDR3 has 14 amino acids. The CDR3 region has the DNA TGTGCCAGCAGCGTAGACAGCGCTGGAAACACCATATATTTT. Protein: CASSVDSAGNTIYF.

The table lists this clonotype with many counts. This CDR3 is CASSPKKNTEAFF. In DNA form, the CDR3 reads TGTGCCAGCTCACCAAAAAAGAACACTGAAGCTTTCTTT. The chain combines TRBV18 with TRBJ1-1; D gene ambiguous. This CDR3 contains 13 residues. Germline values: CDR1 KGHSH, CDR2 LQKENI. The germline V and J ends were trimmed by 2 bases and 1 base, with 5 bases remaining between them. Full variable domain (remainder filled in from reference TRBV18 and TRBJ1-1): NAGVMQNPRHLVRRRGQEARLRCSPMKGHSHVYWYRQLPEEGLKFMVYLQKENIIDESGMPKERFSAEFPKEGPSILRIQQVVRGDSAAYFCASSPKKNTEAFFGQGTRLTVV.

This clonotype was observed a handful of times. The V call is TRBV11-2, the J call TRBJ2-3; 8 nucleotides agree with TRBD2. Losses at the gene ends were 3 bases for V and 3 bases for J; bases not matched to a gene: 8. Germline V lookup: CDR1 SGHAT, CDR2 FQNNGV. The CDR3 is 16 residues long. The CDR3 DNA reads as TGTGCCAGCAGCTTTTCCAGCGGGAGTTTTACAGATACGCAGTATTTT. Protein sequence: CASSFSSGSFTDTQYF.

This clonotype came up many times. The genes are TRBV20-1 and TRBJ2-1; 7 nucleotides agree with TRBD2. V lost 2 bases, J lost 4 bases, and 5 bases stayed unmatched. Germline-derived CDR1 and CDR2 are DFQATT and SNEGSKA (reference sequence). The CDR3 is 14 amino acids. CDR3 loop: CSARRLAVYNEQFF. CDR3 in DNA: TGCAGTGCTAGACGCCTAGCGGTTTACAATGAGCAGTTCTTC.

This clonotype was counted many times. The chain carries TRBV27 and TRBJ2-7, with D perhaps given as TRBD1 or TRBD2 (7 bases each). Germline assignment: CDR1 MNHEY and CDR2 SMNVEV (reference sequence). The length of the CDR3 is 15 residues. Trimming cost V 4 bases and J 6 bases, with 19 bases left between them. CDR3 region: CASSSSGGVGGEQYF. CDR3 sequence (DNA): TGTGCCAGCAGTTCCTCAGGGGGGGTTGGGGGCGAGCAGTACTTC.

This clonotype was counted a single time. Germline and junction disagree at one end, which may indicate a read error. This chain links TRBV10-2 with TRBJ2-1, with D unresolved. CDR3 length: 12 amino acids. The germline CDR1 and CDR2 sequences are WSHSY and SAAADI. The CDR3 nucleotides read TGCGCCGGCAGTCCCCTCTTCAATGAGCAGTTCTTC. This encodes CAGSPLFNEQFF.

In this sample, this clonotype turned up a few times. V is TRBV6-1 and J is TRBJ1-4, with D possibly being TRBD1 (6 bases). CDR3 length: 18 amino acids. V was pared by 3 bases and J by 1 base, with 18 bases between. Per the germline V gene, CDR1 is MNHNS and CDR2 is SASEGT. Here the CDR3 reads CASSDWVRGRITNEKLFF. The CDR3 bases are TGTGCCAGCAGTGATTGGGTCAGGGGACGTATAACTAATGAAAAACTGTTTTTT.

This clonotype was counted at least ten times. CDR3 coding DNA: TGTGCCATCAGTCGATTGCGGGAGGGCTTATACGAGCAGTACTTC. Protein sequence: CAISRLREGLYEQYF. This chain connects TRBV10-3 to TRBJ2-7; 9 positions agree with TRBD2. The germline CDR1 and CDR2 sequences are ENHRY and SYGVKD. The V and J ends lost 5 bases and 4 bases, in that order; junction bases with no gene match: 9. There are 15 residues in the CDR3.

The V and J genes are TRBV6-2 or TRBV6-3 and TRBJ1-2; possibly TRBD1 for D (6 bases). Germline V gene lookup returns CDR1 MNHEY and CDR2 SVGEGT. V was trimmed by 7 bases and J by 3 bases, leaving 12 bases between them. This CDR3 region has 13 residues. In DNA form, the CDR3 reads TGTGCCAGCACCATTAGGACAGACTATGGCTACACCTTC. Its protein product is CASTIRTDYGYTF.

This clonotype was recorded a few times. The chain couples TRBV7-2 to TRBJ1-2, with 7 bases that match TRBD1. Unmatched junction bases numbered 10, after V lost 5 bases and J lost 4 bases. The CDR3 is made up of 15 amino acids. Per germline, CDR1 SGHTA and CDR2 FQGNSA. CDR3 in DNA: TGTGCCAGCAGCGTTGCCCCGGGACAGCCCTATGGCTACACCTTC. Translating gives CASSVAPGQPYGYTF.